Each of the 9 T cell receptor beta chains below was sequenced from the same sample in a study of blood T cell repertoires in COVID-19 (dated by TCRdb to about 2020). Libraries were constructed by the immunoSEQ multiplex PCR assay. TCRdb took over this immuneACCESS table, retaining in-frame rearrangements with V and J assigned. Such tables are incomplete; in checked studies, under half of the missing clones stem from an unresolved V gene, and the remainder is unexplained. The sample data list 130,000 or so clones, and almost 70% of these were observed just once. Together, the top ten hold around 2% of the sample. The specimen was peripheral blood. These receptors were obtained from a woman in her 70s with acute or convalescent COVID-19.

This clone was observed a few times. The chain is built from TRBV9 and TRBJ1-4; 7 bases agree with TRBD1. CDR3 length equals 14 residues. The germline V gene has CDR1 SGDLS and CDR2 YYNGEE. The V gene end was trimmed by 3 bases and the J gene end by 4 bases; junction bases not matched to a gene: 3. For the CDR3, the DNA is TGTGCCAGCAGCGAGGGACAGATTAATGAAAAACTGTTTTTT. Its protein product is CASSEGQINEKLFF.

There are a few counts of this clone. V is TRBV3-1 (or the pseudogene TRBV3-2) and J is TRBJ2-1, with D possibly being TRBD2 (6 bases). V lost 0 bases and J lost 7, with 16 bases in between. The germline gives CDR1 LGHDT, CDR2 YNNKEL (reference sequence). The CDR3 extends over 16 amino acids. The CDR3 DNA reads TGTGCCAGCAGCCAAGATTCCAGCGGAGGGGAGAATGAGCAGTTCTTC. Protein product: CASSQDSSGGENEQFF.

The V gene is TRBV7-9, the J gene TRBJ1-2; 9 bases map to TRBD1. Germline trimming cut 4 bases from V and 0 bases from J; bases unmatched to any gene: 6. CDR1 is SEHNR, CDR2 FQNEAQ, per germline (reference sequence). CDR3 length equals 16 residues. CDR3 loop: CASSSTGTGSNYGYTF. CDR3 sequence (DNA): TGTGCCAGCAGCTCCACCGGGACAGGGTCTAACTATGGCTACACCTTC.

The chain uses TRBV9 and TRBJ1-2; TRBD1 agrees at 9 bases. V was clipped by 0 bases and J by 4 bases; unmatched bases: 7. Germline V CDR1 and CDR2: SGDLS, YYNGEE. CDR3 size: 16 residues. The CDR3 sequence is CASSVATGQGSYGYTF. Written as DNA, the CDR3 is TGTGCCAGCAGCGTAGCTACGGGACAGGGCTCCTATGGCTACACCTTC. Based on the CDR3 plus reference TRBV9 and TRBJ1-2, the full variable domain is DSGVTQTPKHLITATGQRVTLRCSPRSGDLSVYWYQQSLDQGLQFLIQYYNGEERAKGNILERFSAQQFPDLHSELNLSSLELGDSALYFCASSVATGQGSYGYTFGSGTRLTVV.

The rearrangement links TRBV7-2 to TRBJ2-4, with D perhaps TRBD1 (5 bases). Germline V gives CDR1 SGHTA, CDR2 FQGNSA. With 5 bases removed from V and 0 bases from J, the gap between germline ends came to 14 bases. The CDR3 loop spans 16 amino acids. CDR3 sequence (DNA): TGTGCCAGCAGCCCTCGACAGAGCTTAGCCAAAAACATTCAGTACTTC. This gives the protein CASSPRQSLAKNIQYF.

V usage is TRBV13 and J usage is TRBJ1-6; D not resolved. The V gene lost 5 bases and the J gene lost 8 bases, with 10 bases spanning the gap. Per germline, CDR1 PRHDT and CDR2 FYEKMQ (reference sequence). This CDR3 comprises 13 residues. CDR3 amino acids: CASSPSDDSPLHF. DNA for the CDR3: TGTGCCAGCAGCCCATCAGATGATTCACCCCTCCACTTT.

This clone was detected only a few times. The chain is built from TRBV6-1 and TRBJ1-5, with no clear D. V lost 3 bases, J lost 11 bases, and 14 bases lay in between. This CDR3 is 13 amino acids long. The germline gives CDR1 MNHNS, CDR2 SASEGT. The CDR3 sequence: CASSEGGGIAQHF. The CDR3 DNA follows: TGTGCCAGCAGTGAGGGTGGAGGGATAGCCCAGCATTTT.

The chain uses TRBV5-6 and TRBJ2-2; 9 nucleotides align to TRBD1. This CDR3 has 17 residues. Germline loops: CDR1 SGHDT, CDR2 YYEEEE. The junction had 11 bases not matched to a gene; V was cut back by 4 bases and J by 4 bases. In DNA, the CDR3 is TGTGCCAGCAGCCGCTTAACAGGGGGCTACAGCACCGGGGAGCTGTTTTTT. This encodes CASSRLTGGYSTGELFF.

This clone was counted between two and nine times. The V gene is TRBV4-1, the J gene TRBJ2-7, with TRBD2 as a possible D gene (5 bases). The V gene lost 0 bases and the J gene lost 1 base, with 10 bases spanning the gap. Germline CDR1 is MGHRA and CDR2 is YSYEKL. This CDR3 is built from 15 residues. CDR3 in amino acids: CASSQDSVLSYEQYF. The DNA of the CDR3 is TGCGCCAGCAGCCAAGATAGCGTTCTTTCCTACGAGCAGTACTTC.